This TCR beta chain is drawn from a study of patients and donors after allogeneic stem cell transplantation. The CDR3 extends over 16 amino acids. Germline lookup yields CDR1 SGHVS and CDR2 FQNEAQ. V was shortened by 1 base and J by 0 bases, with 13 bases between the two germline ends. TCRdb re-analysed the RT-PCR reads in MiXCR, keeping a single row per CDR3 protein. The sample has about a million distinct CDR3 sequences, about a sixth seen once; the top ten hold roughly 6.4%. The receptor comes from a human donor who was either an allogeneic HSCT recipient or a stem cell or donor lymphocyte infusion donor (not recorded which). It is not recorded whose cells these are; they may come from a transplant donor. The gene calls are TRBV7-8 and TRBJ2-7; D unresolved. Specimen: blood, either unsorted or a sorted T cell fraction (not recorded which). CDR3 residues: CASSLGSRYISYEQYF. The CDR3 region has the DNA TGTGCCAGCAGCTTAGGATCCCGTTACATCTCCTACGAGCAGTACTTC.